These 25 T cell receptor beta chains originate from one sample sequenced in a study of blood T cell repertoires in COVID-19. Sequencing used immunoSEQ multiplex PCR; TCRdb keeps in-frame clones, though not all of them. The sample lists 260,000 or so clones; roughly 90% were seen once. The sequenced sample consisted of PBMCs or T cells enriched from blood (not recorded which). These TCRs come from a woman aged 25 to 39 with acute COVID-19.

This clone has a single count. This chain links TRBV15 with TRBJ2-7; D call uncertain. Germline CDR1 LNHNV, CDR2 YYDKDF (reference sequence). The CDR3 is 12 amino acids. V was shortened by 4 bases and J by 1 base, with 5 bases between the two germline ends. CDR3 bases: TGTGCCACCAGCACGGTATCCTACGAGCAGTACTTC. Its protein is CATSTVSYEQYF.

The chain links TRBV4-1 to TRBJ2-5, with TRBD1 as a possible D gene (6 bases). The CDR3 length is 14 residues. CDR1 and CDR2 (germline): MGHRA, YSYEKL. Between the trimmed V and J ends, which lost 1 base and 10 bases, there was a span of 16 bases. The CDR3 region is CASSQAPGDRGQYF. In DNA, the CDR3 is TGCGCCAGCAGCCAAGCGCCAGGGGACCGGGGCCAGTACTTC.

This clone was counted once. CDR3 DNA: TGCGCCAGCAGTGCCCGGGGGGGTGTTGGCACTGAAGCTTTCTTT. This translates into CASSARGGVGTEAFF. V gene TRBV10-1 combines with J gene TRBJ1-1; D may be TRBD1 (5 bases). Germline CDR1 is WNHNN and CDR2 is SYGVQD (reference sequence). With 4 bases removed from V and 4 bases from J, the gap between germline ends came to 16 bases. CDR3 length equals 15 residues.

V is TRBV7-2 and J is TRBJ1-1; 8 nucleotides align to TRBD1. Trimming took 5 bases from V and 1 from J; bases not matched to a gene: 3. Germline loops: CDR1 SGHTA, CDR2 FQGNSA. The CDR3 runs to 14 residues. CDR3 in DNA: TGTGCCAGCAGCCCCGGACAGGGGAACACTGAAGCTTTCTTT. Protein sequence: CASSPGQGNTEAFF.

The chain is built from TRBV5-1 and TRBJ2-7; TRBD1 agrees at 11 bases. Unmatched junction bases numbered 8, after V lost 4 bases and J lost 2 bases. The germline gives CDR1 SGHRS, CDR2 YFSETQ. The CDR3 runs 16 residues. The CDR3 spells CASSPLPGQGAYEQYF. DNA of the CDR3: TGCGCCAGCAGCCCCCTTCCGGGACAGGGGGCCTACGAGCAGTACTTC.

The V call is TRBV6-2 or TRBV6-3, the J call TRBJ1-1, with D maybe TRBD1 (5 bases). The germline V gene has CDR1 MNHEY and CDR2 SVGEGT. Trimming took 4 bases from V and 6 from J, leaving 9 bases between them. This CDR3 contains 12 residues. This CDR3 is CASSWGLSEAFF. CDR3 DNA sequence: TGTGCCAGCAGTTGGGGACTATCTGAAGCTTTCTTT.

The chain combines TRBV9 with TRBJ2-2; D ambiguous. The CDR3 contains 15 residues. The V end was cut by 0 bases, the J end by 0 bases, with 6 bases between. Germline CDR1 and CDR2: SGDLS and YYNGEE. CDR3 DNA sequence: TGTGCCAGCAGCGTAGGAGTCACGAACACCGGGGAGCTGTTTTTT. Translation: CASSVGVTNTGELFF.

This chain uses TRBV19 with TRBJ1-3, with D uncertain. The CDR3 totals 14 residues. Germline V lookup: CDR1 LNHDA, CDR2 SQIVND (reference sequence). Trimming left V 3 bases short and J 6 bases short, with 12 bases between. CDR3 loop: CASSIPELENTIYF. CDR3 sequence (DNA): TGTGCCAGTAGTATCCCGGAGCTGGAAAACACCATATATTTT.

This chain connects TRBV11-2 to TRBJ2-5, with D possibly matching TRBD1 (5 bases). Between the trimmed V and J ends, which lost 1 base and 7 bases, there was a span of 13 bases. Germline V gives CDR1 SGHAT, CDR2 FQNNGV. This CDR3 is 14 amino acids long. In DNA form, the CDR3 reads TGTGCCAGCAGCTTAGGGCCCGTTCAGGGGACCCAGTACTTC. Translation: CASSLGPVQGTQYF.

The chain uses TRBV6-5 and TRBJ1-2; D gene uncertain. The V gene lost 6 bases and the J gene lost 4 bases, with 9 bases spanning the gap. The CDR3 totals 12 residues. Germline CDR1 MNHEY, CDR2 SVGAGI. CDR3 amino acids: CASREGLYGYTF. CDR3 DNA sequence: TGTGCCAGCAGAGAGGGTCTCTATGGCTACACCTTC.

The chain uses TRBV19 and TRBJ1-5; D remains unclear. The CDR3 is 12 residues long. Germline loops: CDR1 LNHDA, CDR2 SQIVND (reference sequence). V was cut by 6 bases and J by 4 bases, with 7 bases left in between. The CDR3 region is CASSIGNQPQHF. In DNA, the CDR3 is TGTGCCAGTAGCATCGGGAATCAGCCCCAGCATTTT.

This chain connects TRBV27 to TRBJ2-7, with D perhaps TRBD1 (6 bases). Trimming took 5 bases from V and 6 from J, leaving 11 bases between them. The CDR3 is made up of 12 amino acids. Germline CDR1 is MNHEY and CDR2 is SMNVEV (reference sequence). The CDR3 region has the DNA TGTGCCAGCAGTCCACAGGGTCGCGAGCAGTACTTC. It translates to CASSPQGREQYF.

In DNA form, the CDR3 reads TGCACCAGCAGCCAAGAGCCCTACAGGGTGAGGAACACAGATACGCAGTATTTT. It encodes CTSSQEPYRVRNTDTQYF. The V and J genes are TRBV1 and TRBJ2-3; the DNA was not compared with TRBD1, the D call given in the table. TRBV1 is given as a pseudogene. This CDR3 has 18 amino acids.

The CDR3 loop is CAISEVYTSTDTQYF. As DNA, the CDR3 is TGTGCCATCAGTGAGGTTTATACTAGCACAGATACGCAGTATTTT. This chain joins TRBV10-3 and TRBJ2-3, with D hard to call. The CDR3 consists of 15 residues. V lost 2 bases and J lost 0, with 9 bases in between. The germline V gene encodes CDR1 ENHRY and CDR2 SYGVKD.

This rearrangement joins TRBV9 to TRBJ1-2; D might be TRBD1 (6 bases). Between the trimmed V and J ends, which lost 3 bases and 1 base, there was a span of 10 bases. CDR3 size: 14 residues. Germline values: CDR1 SGDLS, CDR2 YYNGEE. CDR3: CASSGGDINYGYTF. For the CDR3, the DNA is TGTGCCAGCAGCGGTGGGGACATTAACTATGGCTACACCTTC.

The rearrangement links TRBV6-5 to TRBJ2-5, with D perhaps matching TRBD2 (6 bases). This CDR3 is built from 16 residues. V was trimmed by 0 bases and J by 4 bases, leaving 15 bases between them. CDR1 is MNHEY, CDR2 SVGAGI, per germline. The CDR3 DNA sequence: TGTGCCAGCAGTTACTCGGGAGGTACGCGAGGAGAGACCCAGTACTTC. This encodes CASSYSGGTRGETQYF.

The rearrangement links TRBV5-1 to TRBJ2-1; 10 bases match TRBD2. Germline trimming cut 1 base from V and 8 bases from J; bases unmatched to any gene: 3. Germline V gene data show CDR1 as SGHRS and CDR2 as YFSETQ. CDR3 length: 14 amino acids. The CDR3 nucleotides are TGCGCCAGCAGCTTGAGCGGGGGGGCCGATGAGCAGTTCTTC. Residues: CASSLSGGADEQFF.

This chain connects TRBV5-1 to TRBJ2-5; 7 bases match TRBD2. Unmatched junction bases numbered 10, after V lost 5 bases and J lost 0 bases. CDR1 is SGHRS and CDR2 is YFSETQ in the germline V gene. This CDR3 is 16 amino acids long. CDR3 amino acids: CASRPTGLADQETQYF. Here the CDR3 DNA reads TGCGCCAGCAGACCCACGGGGCTAGCGGACCAAGAGACCCAGTACTTC. The whole variable domain, filled in from reference TRBV5-1 and TRBJ2-5, reads KAGVTQTPRYLIKTRGQQVTLSCSPISGHRSVSWYQQTPGQGLQFLFEYFSETQRNKGNFPGRFSGRQFSNSRSEMNVSTLELGDSALYLCASRPTGLADQETQYFGPGTRLLVL.

This rearrangement joins TRBV3-1 (or the pseudogene TRBV3-2) to TRBJ2-2; D ambiguous. Trimming cost V 4 bases and J 7 bases, with 10 bases left between them. Germline V gene sequence: CDR1 LGHDT, CDR2 YNNKEL (reference sequence). The CDR3 totals 13 residues. The CDR3 sequence: CASSLSRGGELFF. The CDR3 nucleotides read TGTGCCAGCAGCCTCAGTCGAGGCGGGGAGCTGTTTTTT.

The rearrangement links TRBV5-1 to TRBJ1-2; 8 bases are a match to TRBD1. The CDR3 consists of 13 residues. Germline CDR1 and CDR2: SGHRS and YFSETQ. V was pared by 5 bases and J by 6 bases, with 6 bases of the junction left unmatched. DNA of the CDR3: TGCGCCAGCAGTTCAGGGGGCGCGGATGGCTACACCTTC. This sequence encodes CASSSGGADGYTF.

This chain connects TRBV10-3 to TRBJ2-3, with a tentative D call TRBD1 (6 bases). CDR1 and CDR2 (germline): ENHRY, SYGVKD. This CDR3 is 14 amino acids long. With 5 bases removed from V and 5 bases from J, the gap between germline ends came to 14 bases. CDR3 in DNA: TGTGCCATCAGTAAGCAGGGGAGAGGAGATACGCAGTATTTT. It codes for CAISKQGRGDTQYF.

The chain is built from TRBV5-6 and TRBJ2-7; 10 bases are shared with TRBD1. Germline V gene sequence: CDR1 SGHDT, CDR2 YYEEEE. V shed 4 bases, J shed 3 bases, and the junction held 4 bases outside the gene matches. The length of the CDR3 is 14 residues. CDR3 in DNA: TGTGCCAGCAGCCACGGGACAGGGGACTACGAGCAGTACTTC. Translated, it gives CASSHGTGDYEQYF.

On this clone itself: Other DNA sequences from this sample encode an identical CDR3 as well. The genes are TRBV7-9 and TRBJ2-7; 9 nucleotides line up with TRBD1. V shed 5 bases and J 2 bases; nucleotides not matched to a gene: 4. This CDR3 region has 14 residues. Germline V CDR1 and CDR2: SEHNR, FQNEAQ (reference sequence). The CDR3: CASSLGQGTYEQYF. As DNA, the CDR3 is TGTGCCAGCAGCCTGGGACAGGGCACCTACGAGCAGTACTTC.

In the case of this clone: At the DNA level, this CDR3 is encoded by other sequences in the same sample as well. CDR3 bases: TGTGCCAGCAGCTTGGGGGGACAAGAGACCCAGTACTTC. Amino acid sequence: CASSLGGQETQYF. The chain uses TRBV7-2 and TRBJ2-5; perhaps TRBD2 as D (6 bases). Between the trimmed V and J ends, which lost 3 bases and 2 bases, there was a span of 7 bases. CDR1 SGHTA and CDR2 FQGNSA come from the germline V gene. CDR3 length equals 13 residues.

This chain uses TRBV4-3 with TRBJ2-1; TRBD1 aligns across 8 bases. In germline, CDR1 is LGHNA, CDR2 YSLEER. V was pared by 4 bases and J by 8 bases, with 4 bases of the junction left unmatched. There are 13 residues in the CDR3. CDR3 nucleotide sequence: TGCGCCAGCAGCCCGGACAGGGTCGATGAGCAGTTCTTC. As protein: CASSPDRVDEQFF.